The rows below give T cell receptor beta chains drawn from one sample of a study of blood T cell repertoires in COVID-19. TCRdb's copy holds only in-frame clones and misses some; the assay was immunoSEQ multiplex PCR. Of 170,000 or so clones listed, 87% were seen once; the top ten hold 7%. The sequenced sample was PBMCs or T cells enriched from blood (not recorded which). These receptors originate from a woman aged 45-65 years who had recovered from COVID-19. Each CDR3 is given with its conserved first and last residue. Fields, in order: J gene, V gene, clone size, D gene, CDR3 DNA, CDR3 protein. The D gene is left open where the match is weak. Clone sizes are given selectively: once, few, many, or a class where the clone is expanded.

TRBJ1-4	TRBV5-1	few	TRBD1	TGCGCCAGCAGCTCGGGCTCGACAGGGGGCGGTGAAAAACTGTTTTTT	CASSSGSTGGGEKLFF
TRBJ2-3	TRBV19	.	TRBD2	TGTGCCAGTAGTCCGCCGGGACTAGCCGAGAATAGGCAGTATTTT	CASSPPGLAENRQYF
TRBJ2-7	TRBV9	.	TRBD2	TGTGCCAGCAGCGGAGAGGGAGGGGCTGCCTACGAGCAGTACTTC	CASSGEGGAAYEQYF
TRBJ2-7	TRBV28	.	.	TGTGCCAGCAGTTGGACTCCCTCGGACTACGAGCAGTACTTC	CASSWTPSDYEQYF
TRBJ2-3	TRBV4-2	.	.	TGTGCCAGCAGCCAAGAAATAGCCCGAGATACGCAGTATTTT	CASSQEIARDTQYF
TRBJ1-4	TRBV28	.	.	TGTGCCAGCAGCTCCTGGGGGGCAACTAATGAAAAACTGTTTTTT	CASSSWGATNEKLFF
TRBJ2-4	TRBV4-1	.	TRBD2	TGCGCCAGCAGCCAACCGACTAGCGGGAGTGCCAAAAACATTCAGTACTTC	CASSQPTSGSAKNIQYF
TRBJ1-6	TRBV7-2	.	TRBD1	TGTGCCAGCAGCCTTGGGACAGGGAACCGTTCACCCCTCCACTTT	CASSLGTGNRSPLHF
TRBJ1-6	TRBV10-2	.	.	TGCGCCAGCAGTGAAGGGACACGATATTCACCCCTCCACTTT	CASSEGTRYSPLHF
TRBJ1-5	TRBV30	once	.	TGTGCCTGGAGTGAGGACATTTATAGCAATCAGCCCCAGCATTTT	CAWSEDIYSNQPQHF
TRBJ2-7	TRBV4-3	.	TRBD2	TGCGCCAGCAGCCAAGATCCGTCAGGGTTAGCGGGAGCGATCAACGAGCAGTACTTC	CASSQDPSGLAGAINEQYF
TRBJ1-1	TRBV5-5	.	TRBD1	TGTGCCAGCAGCTTGAGAGGGGGCACGAACACTGAAGCTTTCTTT	CASSLRGGTNTEAFF
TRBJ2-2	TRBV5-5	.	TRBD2	TGTGCCAGCAGCTCACTTAGCGGGAGGGCCGAAACCGGGGAGCTGTTTTTT	CASSSLSGRAETGELFF
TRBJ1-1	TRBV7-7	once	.	TGTGCTAGCAGTCCTACCCCGGTGACAGCGATCGGCACTGAAGCTTTCTTT	CASSPTPVTAIGTEAFF
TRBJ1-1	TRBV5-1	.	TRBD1	TGCGCCAGCAGCTTACAGGGGGACACTGAAGCTTTCTTT	CASSLQGDTEAFF
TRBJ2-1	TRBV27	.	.	TGTGCCAGCAGTTCCAGGGTGGGTGAGCAGTTCTTC	CASSSRVGEQFF
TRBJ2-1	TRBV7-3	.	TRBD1	TGTGCCAGCAGGTCCGGGACAGGGGGGTATGAGCAGTTCTTC	CASRSGTGGYEQFF
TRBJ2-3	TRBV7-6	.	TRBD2	TGTGCCAGCAGCTCGCTAATTGGACTAGCGGGAGGGACAGATACGCAGTATTTT	CASSSLIGLAGGTDTQYF
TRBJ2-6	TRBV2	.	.	TGTGCCAGCAGGCAGGGCTCTGGGGCCAACGTCCTGACTTTC	CASRQGSGANVLTF
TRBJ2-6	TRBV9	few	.	TGTGCCAGTTGGAGCGGACCCTACTCTGGGGCCAACGTCCTGACTTTC	CASWSGPYSGANVLTF
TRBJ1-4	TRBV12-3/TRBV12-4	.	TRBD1	TGTGCCAGCAGGACAGGGGCTTTAGAAAAACTGTTTTTT	CASRTGALEKLFF
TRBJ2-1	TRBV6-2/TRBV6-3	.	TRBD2	TGTGCCAGCAGTTACTCCCCTACTAGCGGGGTCTACAATGAGCAGTTCTTC	CASSYSPTSGVYNEQFF
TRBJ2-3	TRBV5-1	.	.	TGCGCCAGCAGCCAAGGAGCGGCGGCAGATACGCAGTATTTT	CASSQGAAADTQYF
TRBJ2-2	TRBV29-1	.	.	TGCAGCGTTGAAGCCCGGCAGGGGAGGGAGGCTAGCGGGGAGCTGTTTTTT	CSVEARQGREASGELFF
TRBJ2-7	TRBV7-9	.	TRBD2	TGTGCCAGCAGCCCGGGGACTAAGGCCTACGAGCAGTACTTC	CASSPGTKAYEQYF
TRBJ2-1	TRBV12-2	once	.	TGTGCAAGTCGCCTCGGGGAGGCCTTTAGGAATGAGCAGTTCTTC	CASRLGEAFRNEQFF
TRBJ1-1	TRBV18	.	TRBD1	TGTGCCAGCTCACCGGGGACAGGAGGGATGAACACTGAAGCTTTCTTT	CASSPGTGGMNTEAFF
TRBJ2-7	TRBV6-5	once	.	TGTGCCAGCAGTTTGGCTAGCTCCTACGAGCAGTACTTC	CASSLASSYEQYF
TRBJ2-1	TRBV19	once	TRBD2	TGTGCCAGTACCCCGGGACTAGCGGGGAACAATGAGCAGTTCTTC	CASTPGLAGNNEQFF
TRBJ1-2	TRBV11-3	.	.	TGTGCCAGCAGCTTAGACTACAGTGTCGGCTACACCTTC	CASSLDYSVGYTF
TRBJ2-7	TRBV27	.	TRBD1	TGTGCCAGCAGGAAACAGGGGGCGCGGGACGAGCAGTACTTC	CASRKQGARDEQYF
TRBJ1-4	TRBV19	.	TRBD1	TGTGCCAGTAGTATAGATGGGGACAGGAGGAATGAAAAACTGTTTTTT	CASSIDGDRRNEKLFF
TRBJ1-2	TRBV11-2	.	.	TGTGCCAGCAGCTTCCTTAGCCACTATGGCTACACCTTC	CASSFLSHYGYTF
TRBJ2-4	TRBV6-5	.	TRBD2	TGTGCCAGCGGGAGGGCCGCCAAAAACATTCAGTACTTC	CASGRAAKNIQYF
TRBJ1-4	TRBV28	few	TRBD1	TGTGCCAGCAGTTTAATTGGGACAGGGGATGAAAAACTGTTTTTT	CASSLIGTGDEKLFF
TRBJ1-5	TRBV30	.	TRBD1	TGTGCCTGGAGTGCGACGGAACAGGGGACATATAGCAATCAGCCCCAGCATTTT	CAWSATEQGTYSNQPQHF
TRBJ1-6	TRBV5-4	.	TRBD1	TGTGCCAGCAGCTGGGACAGGGGGGGAAATTCACCCCTCCACTTT	CASSWDRGGNSPLHF
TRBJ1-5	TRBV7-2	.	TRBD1	TGTGCCAGCAGCTTCGACAGGGGTAATCAGCCCCAGCATTTT	CASSFDRGNQPQHF
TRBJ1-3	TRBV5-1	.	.	TGCGCCAGCAGCTTGGGCCAGGGCCCCTCTGGAAACACCATATATTTT	CASSLGQGPSGNTIYF
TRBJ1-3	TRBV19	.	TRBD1	TGTGCCAGTAGTATAATGGGGGACAGCTCTGGAAACACCATATATTTT	CASSIMGDSSGNTIYF
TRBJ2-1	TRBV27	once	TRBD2	TGTGCCAGCAGTTTGACTAGCGGGAGGGCCAGGGATGAGCAGTTCTTC	CASSLTSGRARDEQFF
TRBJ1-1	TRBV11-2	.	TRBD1	TGTGCCAGCAGCCCCCCGACAGGGGGGCCTGAAGCTTTCTTT	CASSPPTGGPEAFF
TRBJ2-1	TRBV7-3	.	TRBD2	TGTGCCAGCAGCTTATCTGCGGGAGGGCCACATGAGCAGTTCTTC	CASSLSAGGPHEQFF
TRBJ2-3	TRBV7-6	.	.	TGTGCCAGCAGCTTAGATTACAGGTTGGGCACAGATACGCAGTATTTT	CASSLDYRLGTDTQYF
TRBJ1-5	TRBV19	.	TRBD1	TGTGCCAGCCGGGACAGTGGGTTACGGCAGCCCCAGCATTTT	CASRDSGLRQPQHF
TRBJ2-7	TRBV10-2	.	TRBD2	TGCGCCAGCAGCCAACTAGCGGGAGGGAACCTACAGCAGTACTTC	CASSQLAGGNLQQYF
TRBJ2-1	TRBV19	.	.	TGTGCCAGTAGTATCACAGGCTACAATGAGCAGTTCTTC	CASSITGYNEQFF
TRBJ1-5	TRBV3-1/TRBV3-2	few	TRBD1	TGTGCCAGCAGCGAGTGGGGACAGAATCAGCCCCAGCATTTT	CASSEWGQNQPQHF
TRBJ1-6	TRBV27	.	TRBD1	TGTGCCAGCAGCCAAACCCGCTACAGGGGCTATAATTCACCCCTCCACTTT	CASSQTRYRGYNSPLHF
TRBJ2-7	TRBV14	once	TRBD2	TGTGCCAGCAGCCCGTCTAGCGGGAGAAGCTACGAGCAGTACTTC	CASSPSSGRSYEQYF
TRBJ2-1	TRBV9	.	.	TGTGCCAGCAGCGTAGGCGGATCCGGGTACAATGAGCAGTTCTTC	CASSVGGSGYNEQFF
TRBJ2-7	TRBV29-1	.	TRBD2	TGCAGCGTTGACGGGGGGGGAGGAAGGGAGCAGTACTTC	CSVDGGGGREQYF
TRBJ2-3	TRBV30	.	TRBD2	TGTGCCTGGAGTGCCCTAGCGGGGACCCGACGGGGGCAGTATTTT	CAWSALAGTRRGQYF
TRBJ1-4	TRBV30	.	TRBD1	TGTGCCTGGAGTAGAGACAGGGAAAATGAAAAACTGTTTTTT	CAWSRDRENEKLFF
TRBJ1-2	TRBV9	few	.	TGTGCCAGCAGCCCATCACAGGGAAACTATGGCTACACCTTC	CASSPSQGNYGYTF
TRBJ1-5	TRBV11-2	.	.	TGTGCCAGCAGCTTAGATGGGGGCAAGGATCAGCCCCAGCATTTT	CASSLDGGKDQPQHF
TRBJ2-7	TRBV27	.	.	TGTGCCAGCAGTTTATCGGTCGGTCGCGGCTACGAGCAGTACTTC	CASSLSVGRGYEQYF
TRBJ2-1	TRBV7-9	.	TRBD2	TGTGCCAGCAGCGGAACGGGACTAGCGGGACCGAGCTCCTACAATGAGCAGTTCTTC	CASSGTGLAGPSSYNEQFF
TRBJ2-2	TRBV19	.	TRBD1	TGTGCCAGTAGAACCGGGACAGCGAACACCGGGGAGCTGTTTTTT	CASRTGTANTGELFF
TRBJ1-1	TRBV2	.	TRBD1	TGTGCCAGCAGAGGACAGGGGGACACTGAAGCTTTCTTT	CASRGQGDTEAFF